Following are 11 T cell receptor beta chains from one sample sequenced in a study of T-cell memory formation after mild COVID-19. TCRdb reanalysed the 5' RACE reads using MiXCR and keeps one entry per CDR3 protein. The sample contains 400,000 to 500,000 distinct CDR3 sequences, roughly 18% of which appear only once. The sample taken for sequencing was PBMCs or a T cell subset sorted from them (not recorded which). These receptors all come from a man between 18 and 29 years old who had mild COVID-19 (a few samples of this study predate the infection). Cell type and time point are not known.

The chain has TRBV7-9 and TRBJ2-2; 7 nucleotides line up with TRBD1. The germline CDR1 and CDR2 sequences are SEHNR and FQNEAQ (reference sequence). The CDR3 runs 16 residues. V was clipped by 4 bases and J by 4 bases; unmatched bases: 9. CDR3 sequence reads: CASSSIDREITGELFF. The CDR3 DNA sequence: TGTGCCAGCAGCTCCATAGACAGGGAGATCACCGGGGAGCTGTTTTTT.

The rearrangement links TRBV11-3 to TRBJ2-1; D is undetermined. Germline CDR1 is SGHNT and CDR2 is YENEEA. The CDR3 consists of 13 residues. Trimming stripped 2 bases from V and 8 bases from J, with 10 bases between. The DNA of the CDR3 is TGTGCCAGCAGCTTACTGTCTAGTTATGAGCAGTTCTTC. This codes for CASSLLSSYEQFF.

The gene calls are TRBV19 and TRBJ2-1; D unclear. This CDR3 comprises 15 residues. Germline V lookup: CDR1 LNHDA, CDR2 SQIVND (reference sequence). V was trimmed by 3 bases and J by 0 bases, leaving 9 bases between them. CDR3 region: CASSISRSSYNEQFF. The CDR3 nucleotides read TGTGCCAGTAGTATCAGCCGAAGCTCCTACAATGAGCAGTTCTTC.

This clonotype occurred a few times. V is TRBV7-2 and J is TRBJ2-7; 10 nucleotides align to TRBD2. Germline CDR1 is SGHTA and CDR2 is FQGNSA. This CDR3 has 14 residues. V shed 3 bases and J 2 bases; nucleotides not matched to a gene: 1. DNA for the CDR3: TGTGCCAGCAGCTTTACTAGCGGGGCCTACGAGCAGTACGTC. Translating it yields CASSFTSGAYEQYV.

The CDR3 protein is CASRRGGYGYTF. The CDR3 DNA follows: TGTGCCAGCAGACGAGGCGGCTATGGCTACACCTTC. The gene calls are TRBV12-3 or TRBV12-4 and TRBJ1-2; D is unresolved. This CDR3 is 12 amino acids long. V lost 6 bases to trimming and J lost 4 bases, with 9 bases between them.

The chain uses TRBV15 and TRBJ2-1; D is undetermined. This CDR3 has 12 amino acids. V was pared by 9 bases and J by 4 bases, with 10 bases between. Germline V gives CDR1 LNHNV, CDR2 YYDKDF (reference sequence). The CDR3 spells CATPQRYNEQFF. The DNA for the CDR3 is TGTGCCACTCCGCAGCGTTACAATGAGCAGTTCTTC.

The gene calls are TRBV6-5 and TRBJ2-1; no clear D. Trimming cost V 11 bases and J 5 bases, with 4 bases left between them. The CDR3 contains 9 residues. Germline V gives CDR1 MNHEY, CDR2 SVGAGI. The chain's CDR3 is CARHNEQFF. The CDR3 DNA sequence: TGTGCCCGCCACAATGAGCAGTTCTTC.

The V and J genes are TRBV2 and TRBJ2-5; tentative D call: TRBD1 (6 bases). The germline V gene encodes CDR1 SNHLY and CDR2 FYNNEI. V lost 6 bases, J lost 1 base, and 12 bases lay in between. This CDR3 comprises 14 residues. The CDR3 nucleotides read TGTGCCAGCAGGGCTAGGACAGTCCAAGAGACCCAGTACTTC. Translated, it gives CASRARTVQETQYF. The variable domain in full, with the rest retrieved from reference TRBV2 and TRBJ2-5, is EPEVTQTPSHQVTQMGQEVILRCVPISNHLYFYWYRQILGQKVEFLVSFYNNEISEKSEIFDDQFSVERPDGSNFTLKIRSTKLEDSAMYFCASRARTVQETQYFGPGTRLLVL.

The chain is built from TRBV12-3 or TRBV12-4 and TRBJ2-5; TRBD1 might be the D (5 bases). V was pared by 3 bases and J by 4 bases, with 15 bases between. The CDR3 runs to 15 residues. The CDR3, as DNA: TGTGCCAGCAGTTTTTTGTTTGGGGCCTCAGAGACCCAGTACTTC. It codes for CASSFLFGASETQYF.

CDR3 sequence reads: CSAREAGNSNYGYTF. The CDR3 nucleotides are TGCAGTGCTAGAGAGGCTGGGAACAGTAACTATGGCTACACCTTC. This chain connects TRBV20-1 to TRBJ1-2; D uncertain. Trimming stripped 0 bases from V and 1 base from J, with 12 bases between. The germline CDR1 and CDR2 sequences are DFQATT and SNEGSKA (reference sequence). The CDR3 runs to 15 residues.

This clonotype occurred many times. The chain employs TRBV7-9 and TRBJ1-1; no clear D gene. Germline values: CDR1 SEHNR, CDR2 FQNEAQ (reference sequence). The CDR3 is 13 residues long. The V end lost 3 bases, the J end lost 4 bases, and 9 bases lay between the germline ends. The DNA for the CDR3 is TGTGCCAGCAGCTTTTCCGCCCGCACTGAAGCTTTCTTT. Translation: CASSFSARTEAFF. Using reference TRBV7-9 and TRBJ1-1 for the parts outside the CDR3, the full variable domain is DTGVSQNPRHKITKRGQNVTFRCDPISEHNRLYWYRQTLGQGPEFLTYFQNEAQLEKSRLLSDRFSAERPKGSFSTLEIQRTEQGDSAMYLCASSFSARTEAFFGQGTRLTVV.